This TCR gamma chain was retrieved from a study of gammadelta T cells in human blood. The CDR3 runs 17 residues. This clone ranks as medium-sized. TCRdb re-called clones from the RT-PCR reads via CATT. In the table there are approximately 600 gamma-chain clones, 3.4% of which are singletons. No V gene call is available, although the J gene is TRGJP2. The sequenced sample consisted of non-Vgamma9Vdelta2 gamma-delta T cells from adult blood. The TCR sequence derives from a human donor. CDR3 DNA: TGTGCCACCTGGGACAGGCCCCCAGGGAGTAGTGATTGGATCAAGACGTTT. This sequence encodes CATWDRPPGSSDWIKTF.